Following are 9 T cell receptor beta chains from one sample sequenced in a study of shared clonotypes between healthy human individuals. Selected positively for CCR7 and CD45RO-negative, naive CD8 cells excluded terminally differentiated effector memory CD45RA+ cells. Profiling relied on immunoSEQ multiplex PCR, and the TCRdb table lists in-frame clones only, not all of them. The sample shows about 2.1 million clones, over 85% of them seen only once. The material sequenced was naive CD8+ T cells from PBMCs. These receptors came from a man aged 18 to 35 in good health. Some clones in this sample may be carry-over from other donors' samples.

This chain uses TRBV7-6 with TRBJ1-1; D possibly corresponds to TRBD1 (6 bases). Germline V gives CDR1 SGHVS, CDR2 FNYEAQ. V shed 2 bases and J shed 6 bases, with 19 bases lying between them. The CDR3 has 16 amino acids. CDR3: CASSLNQGRDLAEAFF. The CDR3 DNA reads as TGTGCCAGCAGCTTAAACCAGGGGAGGGACCTCGCTGAAGCTTTCTTT.

This sequence joins TRBV5-6 and TRBJ1-2; D unclear. With 2 bases removed from V and 5 bases from J, the gap between germline ends came to 13 bases. The CDR3 contains 14 residues. Germline loops: CDR1 SGHDT, CDR2 YYEEEE. This CDR3 is CASSLTPGVYGYTF. DNA of the CDR3: TGTGCCAGCAGCTTAACGCCCGGGGTTTATGGCTACACCTTC.

This chain links TRBV7-9 with TRBJ2-7; the D is unclear. V dropped 8 bases and J dropped 2 bases, with 10 bases sitting between them. The CDR3 is made up of 12 amino acids. The germline V gene has CDR1 SEHNR and CDR2 FQNEAQ (reference sequence). Here the CDR3 reads CASCTETYEQYF. CDR3 coding DNA: TGTGCCAGCTGTACGGAGACCTACGAGCAGTACTTC.

This clone appeared a few times. V usage is TRBV4-2 and J usage is TRBJ1-1, with no clear D. The CDR3 loop spans 14 amino acids. Germline V CDR1 and CDR2: LGHNA, YNFKEQ. V shed 1 base and J shed 1 base, with 7 bases lying between them. Written as DNA, the CDR3 is TGTGCCAGCAGCCAAGCCCGGGGGAACACTGAAGCTTTCTTT. As protein: CASSQARGNTEAFF.

This chain connects TRBV4-3 to TRBJ2-3, with a weak D call TRBD2 (6 bases). The CDR3 loop spans 17 amino acids. Looked up from germline, CDR1 is LGHNA and CDR2 is YSLEER. V was shortened by 0 bases and J by 2 bases, with 15 bases between the two germline ends. CDR3 in amino acids: CASSQDVYGSPTDTQYF. CDR3 coding DNA: TGCGCCAGCAGCCAAGATGTTTACGGGAGCCCCACAGATACGCAGTATTTT.

V gene TRBV29-1 combines with J gene TRBJ2-5; D perhaps matches TRBD1 (6 bases). Per germline, CDR1 SQVTM and CDR2 ANQGSEA. This CDR3 has 12 residues. The ends were cut back, 6 bases at V and 7 bases at J, with 15 bases in the middle. In nucleotides, the CDR3 is TGCAGCGTCAGGGACATAATGGGGACCCAGTACTTC. Amino acid sequence: CSVRDIMGTQYF. The full variable domain, with the rest looked up from reference TRBV29-1 and TRBJ2-5, is SAVISQKPSRDICQRGTSLTIQCQVDSQVTMMFWYRQQPGQSLTLIATANQGSEATYESGFVIDKFPISRPNLTFSTLTVSNMSPEDSSIYLCSVRDIMGTQYFGPGTRLLVL.

The V call is TRBV5-8, the J call TRBJ1-2; 7 bases line up with TRBD1. Germline-derived CDR1 and CDR2 are SGHTS and YDEGEE. The junction had 8 bases not matched to a gene; V was cut back by 4 bases and J by 8 bases. The CDR3 totals 13 residues. CDR3 DNA: TGTGCCAGCAGCGTTGCCACAGGGGTCGGCTACACCTTC. This translates into CASSVATGVGYTF.

The chain uses TRBV19 and TRBJ2-7; D unresolved. Germline CDR1 reads LNHDA; CDR2 reads SQIVND (reference sequence). V dropped 2 bases and J dropped 4 bases, with 12 bases sitting between them. This CDR3 contains 14 residues. The CDR3 reads CASSISAAEYEQYF. For the CDR3, the DNA is TGTGCCAGTAGTATATCTGCGGCAGAATACGAGCAGTACTTC.

This clone was seen just once. This rearrangement joins TRBV28 to TRBJ2-7; 13 bases map to TRBD2. CDR3 length: 14 amino acids. The J segment lost 6 bases and the V segment lost 7 bases, leaving 6 bases of the junction unmatched. The germline V gene encodes CDR1 MDHEN and CDR2 SYDVKM. CDR3 nucleotides: TGTGCCAGCACCCAACTAGCGGGAGGGGGCGAGCAGTACTTC. Protein: CASTQLAGGGEQYF.